The clone carrying this T cell receptor beta chain was detected a few times. Its cognate antigen is unknown. Scientists made TCR beta libraries using quantitative 5'-RACE with molecular barcodes. Each CDR3 protein gets one entry after TCRdb re-called the 5' RACE reads with MiXCR. This table has 200,000 or so distinct CDR3 sequences, 10% to 15% appearing once. This specimen comes from a study of CD8 T cells in ankylosing spondylitis. Study-wide results and limits: In the blood and synovial fluid of reactive arthritis, some motif variants had been previously reported. What seemed typical of ankylosing spondylitis blood was a TCR beta motif built from several highly homologous variants. Disease-linked clones reportedly showed significant enrichment in matched ankylosing spondylitis synovial fluid.

J gave up 2 bases and V 5 bases, and 8 bases lay outside the gene matches. CDR3 size: 15 residues. Germline V gene sequence: CDR1 MNHEY, CDR2 SMNVEV (reference sequence). Sequences were obtained from blood, either unsorted or a sorted T cell fraction (not recorded which). The V gene is TRBV27, the J gene TRBJ2-7; 8 bases line up with TRBD1. The clonotype comes from a female donor with ankylosing spondylitis or in good health (not recorded which). As DNA, the CDR3 is TGTGCCAGCAGTCGCACGACAGGGGCCCCCTACGAGCAGTACTTC. This sequence encodes CASSRTTGAPYEQYF.